This TCR beta chain was sequenced for a study of cytomegalovirus exposure and HLA in healthy donors. The study's findings and limits: One variant, a missense change in DCLRE1C, was linked in a later analysis to TCR beta V- and J-gene trimming. Later findings reportedly placed an Asian-associated ancestry cluster below the roughly 660-donor mean for N-insertions.

V lost 7 bases, J lost 9 bases, and 22 bases lay in between. Germline CDR1 MNHNS, CDR2 SASEGT. CDR3 size: 15 residues. Healthy bone marrow donors made up the donors. A multiplex PCR was run with 60 Vbeta primers and 13 Jbeta primers. Generated by immunoSEQ multiplex PCR, the TCRdb table keeps only in-frame clones and is missing some. The profile covers roughly 180,000 clones, with roughly 73% appearing a single time and less than 9.5% taken by the ten largest. This clone has a handful of counts. What it binds is not known. The sequenced sample was PBMCs. The clonotype originates from a woman between 40 and 55 years old in good health and CMV-seropositive. The gene calls are TRBV6-1 and TRBJ1-5, with D possibly being TRBD1 (6 bases). DNA of the CDR3: TGTGCCAGCACACTTAGGGGGACTGGGGGGGGGCCCCAGCATTTT. It translates to CASTLRGTGGGPQHF.